The present T cell receptor beta chain was sequenced within a study of CD8 T cells in ankylosing spondylitis. The CDR3 runs to 15 residues. V dropped 0 bases and J dropped 1 base, with 13 bases sitting between them. The germline V gene has CDR1 DFQATT and CDR2 SNEGSKA (reference sequence). Library preparation for TCR beta used quantitative 5'-RACE with molecular barcodes. Each CDR3 protein is one row after TCRdb ran MiXCR on the 5' RACE reads. The sample lists hundreds of thousands of distinct CDR3 sequences; 30% to 40% were seen once. Study-level points and caveats: Reportedly, significant enrichment of disease-linked clones occurred in matched ankylosing spondylitis synovial fluid.

This clonotype showed up just a few times. Its specificity is not known. The chain uses TRBV20-1 and TRBJ2-7; the D gene is possibly TRBD1 (5 bases). The sample consisted of blood, either unsorted or a sorted T cell fraction (not recorded which). The clonotype comes from a male donor with ankylosing spondylitis or in good health (not recorded which). For the CDR3, the DNA is TGCAGTGCTAGAGATACCCAGGGTGGGTCCTACGAGCAGTACTTC. As protein: CSARDTQGGSYEQYF.